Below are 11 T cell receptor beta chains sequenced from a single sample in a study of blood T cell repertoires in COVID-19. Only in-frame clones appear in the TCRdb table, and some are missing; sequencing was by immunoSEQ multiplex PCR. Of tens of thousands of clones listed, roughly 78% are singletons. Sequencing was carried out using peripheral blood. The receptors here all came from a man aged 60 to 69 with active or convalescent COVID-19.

CDR3 nucleotide sequence: TGTGCCTGGAGGGCTGGAGCAGGGGTAGTAACTAATGAAAAACTGTTTTTT. It translates to CAWRAGAGVVTNEKLFF. The chain is built from TRBV30 and TRBJ1-4, with TRBD1 as a possible D gene (6 bases). This CDR3 is built from 17 residues. V was cut by 3 bases and J by 1 base, with 18 bases left in between. Per the germline V gene, CDR1 is GTSNPN and CDR2 is SVGIG (reference sequence).

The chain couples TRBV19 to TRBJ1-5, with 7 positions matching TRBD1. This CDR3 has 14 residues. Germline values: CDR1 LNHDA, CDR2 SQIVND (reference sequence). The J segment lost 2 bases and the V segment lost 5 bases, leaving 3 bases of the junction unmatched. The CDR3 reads CASSSGGGNQPQHF. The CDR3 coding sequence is TGTGCCAGTAGTTCAGGGGGAGGCAATCAGCCCCAGCATTTT.

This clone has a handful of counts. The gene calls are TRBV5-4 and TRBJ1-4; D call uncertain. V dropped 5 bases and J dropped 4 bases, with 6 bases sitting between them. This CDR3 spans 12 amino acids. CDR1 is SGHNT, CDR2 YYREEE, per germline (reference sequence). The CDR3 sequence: CASRRDNEKLFF. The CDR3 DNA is TGTGCCAGCAGGCGGGATAATGAAAAACTGTTTTTT.

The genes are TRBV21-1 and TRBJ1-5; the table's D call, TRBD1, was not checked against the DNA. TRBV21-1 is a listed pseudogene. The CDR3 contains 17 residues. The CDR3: CASSKALSTGGDQPQHF. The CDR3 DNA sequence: TGTGCCAGCAGCAAAGCGCTTTCCACAGGGGGCGATCAGCCCCAGCATTTT.

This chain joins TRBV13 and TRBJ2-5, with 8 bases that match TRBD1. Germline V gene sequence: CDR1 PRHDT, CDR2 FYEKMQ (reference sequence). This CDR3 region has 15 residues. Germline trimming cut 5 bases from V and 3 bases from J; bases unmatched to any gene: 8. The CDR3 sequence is CASSPPGDRKETQYF. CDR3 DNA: TGTGCCAGCAGCCCACCGGGGGACAGGAAAGAGACCCAGTACTTC.

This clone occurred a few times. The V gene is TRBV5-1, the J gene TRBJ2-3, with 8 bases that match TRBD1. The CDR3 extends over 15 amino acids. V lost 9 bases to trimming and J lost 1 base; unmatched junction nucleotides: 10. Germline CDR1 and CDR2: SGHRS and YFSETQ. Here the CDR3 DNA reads TGCGCCACTACTCTCGGGGGACAGGGCACAGATACGCAGTATTTT. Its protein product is CATTLGGQGTDTQYF.

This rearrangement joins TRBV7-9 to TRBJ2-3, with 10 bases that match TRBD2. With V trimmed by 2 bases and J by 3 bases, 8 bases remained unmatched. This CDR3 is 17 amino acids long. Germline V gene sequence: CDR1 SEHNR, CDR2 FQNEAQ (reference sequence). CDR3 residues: CASSLTSGVFYTDTQYF. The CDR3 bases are TGTGCCAGCAGCTTAACTAGCGGGGTTTTTTATACAGATACGCAGTATTTT.

In nucleotides, the CDR3 is TGTGCCAGCCGTTTAGGGGGCCTCGACAATGAGCAGTTCTTC. Translating it yields CASRLGGLDNEQFF. The J gene is TRBJ2-1, the V gene TRBV6-5; 7 bases fit TRBD1. The CDR3 contains 14 residues. V gave up 8 bases and J gave up 5 bases; unmatched junction bases: 9. Germline V gene sequence: CDR1 MNHEY, CDR2 SVGAGI.

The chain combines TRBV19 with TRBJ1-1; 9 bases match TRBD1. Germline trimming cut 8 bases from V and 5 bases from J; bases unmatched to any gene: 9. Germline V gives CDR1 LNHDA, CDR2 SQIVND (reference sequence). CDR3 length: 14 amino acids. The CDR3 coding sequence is TGTGCCAGTCGCCGATCGACAGGGGGAACTGAAGCTTTCTTT. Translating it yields CASRRSTGGTEAFF.

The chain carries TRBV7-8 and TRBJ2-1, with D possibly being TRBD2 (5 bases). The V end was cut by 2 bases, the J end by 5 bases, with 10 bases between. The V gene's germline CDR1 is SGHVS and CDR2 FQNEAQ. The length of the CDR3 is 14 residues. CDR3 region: CASSLWAEDNEQFF. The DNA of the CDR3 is TGTGCCAGCAGCTTATGGGCGGAGGACAATGAGCAGTTCTTC.

The CDR3 coding sequence is TGTGCCAGCAGCTTGGAGGGAGAGTTCTCACCCCTCCACTTT. Protein product: CASSLEGEFSPLHF. The V call is TRBV5-6, the J call TRBJ1-6; the D is unclear. CDR3 length equals 14 residues. Germline V gene sequence: CDR1 SGHDT, CDR2 YYEEEE. Trimming removed 0 bases from V and 10 bases from J, with 11 bases in between.